Each of the 9 T cell receptor beta chains below was sequenced from the same sample in a study of T cells in Graves' hyperthyroidism and ophthalmopathy. TCR beta CDR3 regions were amplified from RNA transcripts. The HTBI primer set served for first-round RT-PCR of the TCR CDR3. TCRdb re-derived calls from the multiplex PCR reads in MiXCR, one entry per CDR3 protein. The table shows hundreds of thousands of distinct CDR3 sequences, with roughly an eighth occurring only once. Sequenced: blood. The receptors here all came from a man over 45 with Graves' ophthalmopathy.

This clonotype was found many times. The chain combines TRBV6-6 with TRBJ1-6; D not certain. The CDR3 totals 13 residues. CDR1 MNHNY and CDR2 SVGAGI come from the germline V gene (reference sequence). The V end was cut by 0 bases, the J end by 12 bases, with 9 bases between. Here the CDR3 DNA reads TGTGCCAGCAGTTACTCAGAACTCCAACCCCTCCACTTT. It specifies CASSYSELQPLHF.

At least ten counts were recorded for this clonotype. V and J are TRBV3-1 and TRBJ1-2; D ambiguous. Trimming removed 3 bases at V and 8 bases at J, with 7 bases between. The germline gives CDR1 LGHDT, CDR2 YNNKEL (reference sequence). The length of the CDR3 is 11 residues. The DNA for the CDR3 is TGTGCCAGCAGCCATGGGTACGGCTACACCTTC. The encoded protein is CASSHGYGYTF.

This clonotype was recorded once. The chain has TRBV27 and TRBJ2-1; the match to TRBD2 covers 7 bases. The better agreement between TRBJ2-7 and the DNA end casts doubt on the J call. The V gene's germline CDR1 is MNHEY and CDR2 SMNVEV (reference sequence). CDR3 length: 19 residues. CDR3 DNA sequence: TGTGCCAGCAGTTTATCGGGGGGGAAACCGGGAGGTAGGGGCAATGAGCAGTACTTC. It specifies CASSLSGGKPGGRGNEQYF.

This clonotype occurred once. The genes are TRBV5-1 and TRBJ2-7, with TRBD1 identical over 8 bases. Germline loops: CDR1 SGHRS, CDR2 YFSETQ. CDR3 size: 14 residues. Trimming cost V 4 bases and J 2 bases; bases outside gene matches: 5. CDR3 amino acids: CASSTPGQAYEQYF. The CDR3 bases are TGCGCCAGCAGCACCCCGGGACAGGCCTACGAGCAGTACTTC. Complete variable domain (other parts from reference TRBV5-1 and TRBJ2-7): KAGVTQTPRYLIKTRGQQVTLSCSPISGHRSVSWYQQTPGQGLQFLFEYFSETQRNKGNFPGRFSGRQFSNSRSEMNVSTLELGDSALYLCASSTPGQAYEQYFGPGTRLTVT.

This clonotype was seen repeatedly, ten times or more. The chain employs TRBV2 and TRBJ2-7; 9 bases match TRBD2. CDR3 length equals 15 residues. The germline CDR1 and CDR2 sequences are SNHLY and FYNNEI. The V and J ends lost 1 base and 7 bases, in that order; junction bases with no gene match: 8. CDR3 coding DNA: TGTGCCAGCAGTGAAGGCGAGGGACTAGCTTGGGAGCAGTACTTC. Its translation: CASSEGEGLAWEQYF.

DNA for the CDR3: TGTGCCACACGCCGAAGGGACTACAATGAGCAGTTCTTC. Amino acid sequence: CATRRRDYNEQFF. J is TRBJ2-1 and V is TRBV19; D is ambiguous. The V end lost 10 bases, the J end lost 3 bases, and 13 bases lay between the germline ends. Germline values: CDR1 LNHDA, CDR2 SQIVND (reference sequence). CDR3 length: 13 residues.

The chain joins TRBV14 to TRBJ2-2, with TRBD1 matching over 8 bases. Germline V gene lookup returns CDR1 SGHDN and CDR2 FVKESK. The V and J ends lost 4 bases and 5 bases, in that order; junction bases with no gene match: 6. This CDR3 has 15 amino acids. The CDR3 region has the DNA TGTGCCAGCAGCCTTAGGACAGGGAGAACCGGGGAGCTGTTTTTT. Its protein product is CASSLRTGRTGELFF.

The table lists this clonotype with many counts. The chain employs TRBV28 and TRBJ2-7; the D gene is possibly TRBD1 (5 bases). This CDR3 region has 14 residues. Between the trimmed V and J ends, which lost 4 bases and 3 bases, there was a span of 13 bases. Germline V CDR1 and CDR2: MDHEN, SYDVKM. CDR3 DNA: TGTGCCAGCAGTTCCACCAACAGGAACTACGAGCAGTACTTC. Protein: CASSSTNRNYEQYF.

In this sample, this clonotype turned up many times. The rearrangement uses TRBV7-9 and TRBJ2-1; D is undetermined. CDR1 is SEHNR, CDR2 FQNEAQ, per germline (reference sequence). The CDR3 extends over 14 amino acids. The V and J ends lost 1 base and 8 bases respectively, with 12 bases between them. The CDR3 DNA sequence: TGTGCCAGCAGCTTAGGTTCCGCCAGCGATGAGCAGTTCTTC. Translation: CASSLGSASDEQFF. Together with reference TRBV7-9 and TRBJ2-1, the CDR3 gives the full variable domain: DTGVSQNPRHKITKRGQNVTFRCDPISEHNRLYWYRQTLGQGPEFLTYFQNEAQLEKSRLLSDRFSAERPKGSFSTLEIQRTEQGDSAMYLCASSLGSASDEQFFGPGTRLTVL.